The 16 T cell receptor beta chains presented below share a single source sample, sequenced in a study of T cells in Graves' hyperthyroidism and ophthalmopathy. TCR beta CDR3 sequences were amplified from RNA transcripts. TCR CDR3 regions were first amplified by RT-PCR with HTBI primers. MiXCR, applied by TCRdb to the multiplex PCR reads, yields one record per CDR3 protein. Of 350,000 or so distinct CDR3 sequences detected, roughly 20% appear once; the ten largest clones hold 15% to 18%. The sample taken for sequencing was blood. These receptors were obtained from a woman aged 40-49 years with Graves' ophthalmopathy.

At least ten counts were recorded for this clonotype. The gene calls are TRBV24-1 and TRBJ2-2; D might be TRBD1 or TRBD2, each matching 5 bases. The V and J ends lost 0 bases and 6 bases respectively, with 13 bases between them. Germline CDR1 is KGHDR and CDR2 is SFDVKD. The CDR3 loop spans 16 amino acids. As DNA, the CDR3 is TGTGCCACCAGTGATTTGGGTAGGGACCCGTCCGGGGAGCTGTTTTTT. Translated, it gives CATSDLGRDPSGELFF.

This clonotype occurred many times. The genes are TRBV27 and TRBJ2-7; D remains unclear. The ends were cut back, 3 bases at V and 3 bases at J, with 12 bases in the middle. Germline CDR1 is MNHEY and CDR2 is SMNVEV (reference sequence). This CDR3 has 14 residues. For the CDR3, the DNA is TGTGCCAGCAGTTTTGCCAGGTTCGACTACGAGCAGTACTTC. It translates to CASSFARFDYEQYF.

This clonotype was seen repeatedly, ten times or more. This chain connects TRBV5-1 to TRBJ2-7; TRBD2 might be the D (6 bases). Germline lookup yields CDR1 SGHRS and CDR2 YFSETQ. The CDR3 length is 17 residues. V was clipped by 0 bases and J by 0 bases, with 16 bases between them. CDR3 bases: TGCGCCAGCAGCTTGGCCGGTAGAGCGGAGGGCTCCTACGAGCAGTACTTC. Encoded protein: CASSLAGRAEGSYEQYF.

The table lists this clonotype with many counts. The V call is TRBV20-1, the J call TRBJ2-7; TRBD2 aligns across 9 bases. The V and J ends lost 0 bases and 5 bases, in that order; junction bases with no gene match: 8. The germline V gene encodes CDR1 DFQATT and CDR2 SNEGSKA (reference sequence). The CDR3 is 15 amino acids. The CDR3 nucleotides read TGCAGTGCTAGAGATCTTGTAGCGGGAGTAAACGAGCAGTACTTC. It encodes CSARDLVAGVNEQYF.

The chain joins TRBV6-2 or TRBV6-3 to TRBJ2-7, with D perhaps matching TRBD2 (5 bases). The J call may be incorrect, as the DNA end agrees better with TRBJ2-1. The CDR3 is 14 residues long. Germline lookup yields CDR1 MNHEY and CDR2 SVGEGT. In nucleotides, the CDR3 is TGTGCCAGCAGTTCCGAGTCCCCTGACTACGAGCAGTTCTTC. Residues: CASSSESPDYEQFF.

This clonotype was seen at least ten times. The chain uses TRBV27 and TRBJ2-7; D uncertain. V lost 2 bases and J lost 0, with 11 bases in between. This CDR3 has 15 residues. Germline V lookup: CDR1 MNHEY, CDR2 SMNVEV (reference sequence). CDR3 region: CASSLGVGISYEQYF. The CDR3 DNA reads as TGTGCCAGCAGTTTAGGGGTAGGCATCTCCTACGAGCAGTACTTC.

This clonotype occurred many times. The V call is TRBV6-2 or TRBV6-3, the J call TRBJ1-1; the D gene is possibly TRBD1 (6 bases). Trimming removed 7 bases at V and 5 bases at J, with 17 bases between. Germline V CDR1 and CDR2: MNHEY, SVGEGT. The CDR3 is 14 residues long. In nucleotides, the CDR3 is TGTGCCAGCAAAAAGGGCCAGGGGAGGACTGAAGCTTTCTTT. Its protein product is CASKKGQGRTEAFF.

As for this clonotype: A read error may produce the germline difference seen at one junction end. The V call is TRBV6-4, the J call TRBJ1-1, with no clear D. Germline lookup yields CDR1 MRHNA and CDR2 SNTAGT. CDR3 size: 17 residues. CDR3 DNA: TGTGCCAGCAGCGACTTGAGAGCGGAGATTTTAAACACTGAAGCTTTCTTT. Residues: CASSDLRAEILNTEAFF.

The CDR3 here is CASRLAGGNPLLQYF. For the CDR3, the DNA is TGTGCCAGCAGACTAGCGGGGGGTAATCCTCTACTCCAGTACTTC. The V gene is TRBV12-3 or TRBV12-4, the J gene TRBJ2-7; TRBD2 matches at 12 bases. The CDR3 runs to 15 residues. The V and J ends lost 6 bases and 10 bases, in that order; junction bases with no gene match: 13.

The table lists this clonotype with a few counts. The chain carries TRBV6-2 or TRBV6-3 and TRBJ2-5, with 9 nucleotides matching TRBD2. Germline assignment: CDR1 MNHEY and CDR2 SVGEGT. The CDR3 spans 14 residues. J gave up 9 bases and V 7 bases, and 12 bases lay outside the gene matches. CDR3 in DNA: TGTGCCAGCAAGGTAGCGGGGGCCGGAGGGGCCCAGTACTTC. It is translated as CASKVAGAGGAQYF.

At least ten counts were recorded for this clonotype. The rearrangement joins TRBV29-1 to TRBJ1-1; 7 nucleotides align to TRBD1. This CDR3 spans 13 amino acids. Trimming cost V 5 bases and J 0 bases; bases outside gene matches: 3. The germline V gene has CDR1 SQVTM and CDR2 ANQGSEA. DNA of the CDR3: TGCAGCGTTAACAGGGGATTGAACACTGAAGCTTTCTTT. It yields the protein CSVNRGLNTEAFF.

This clonotype was observed once. The V call is TRBV12-3 or TRBV12-4, the J call TRBJ1-2; D is uncertain. CDR3 size: 14 residues. V shed 6 bases and J shed 4 bases, with 15 bases lying between them. This CDR3 reads CASSLSDGAYGYTF. The CDR3 coding sequence is TGTGCCAGCAGCCTCAGCGACGGAGCCTATGGCTACACCTTC.

The sample holds many counts of this clonotype. This sequence joins TRBV13 and TRBJ2-7; 11 nucleotides line up with TRBD1. This CDR3 spans 13 amino acids. Germline assignment: CDR1 PRHDT and CDR2 FYEKMQ (reference sequence). V shed 8 bases and J 4 bases; nucleotides not matched to a gene: 4. This chain's CDR3 is CASSGTGGYEQYF. The CDR3 nucleotides read TGTGCCAGCTCCGGGACAGGGGGTTACGAGCAGTACTTC.

At least ten counts were recorded for this clonotype. The genes are TRBV12-3 or TRBV12-4 and TRBJ1-2; possibly TRBD1 for D (5 bases). Deletions cut 4 bases from V and 1 base from J, with 10 bases between. The CDR3 length is 14 residues. CDR3 coding DNA: TGTGCCAGCAGTTCAGGGACTTATAACTATGGCTACACCTTC. This gives the protein CASSSGTYNYGYTF.

The V and J genes are TRBV7-2 and TRBJ2-3; D is uncertain. V lost 1 base to trimming and J lost 5 bases, with 7 bases between them. Germline CDR1 SGHTA, CDR2 FQGNSA. CDR3 length: 13 amino acids. Here the CDR3 DNA reads TGTGCCAGCAGCTTAGACTTTGGAGATACGCAGTATTTT. Its protein product is CASSLDFGDTQYF.

This clonotype was observed at least ten times. The rearrangement links TRBV2 to TRBJ2-4, with 10 bases that match TRBD1. Trimming removed 4 bases from V and 0 bases from J; junction bases left unmatched: 9. This CDR3 contains 18 residues. Germline CDR1 SNHLY, CDR2 FYNNEI. The CDR3 region has the DNA TGTGCCAGCAGTGGACAGGGGGCCACTAGATTAGCCAAAAACATTCAGTACTTC. As protein: CASSGQGATRLAKNIQYF.